The 6 T cell receptor beta chains listed next were all sequenced from one sample in a study of blood T cell repertoires in COVID-19. Data came from immunoSEQ multiplex PCR; TCRdb stores just in-frame clones and leaves some out. The data show about 310,000 clones, with about 88% seen just once and around a tenth held by the top ten. The source material was PBMCs or T cells enriched from blood (not recorded which). The receptors shown here come from a woman in her 40s who had recovered from COVID-19.

The J gene is TRBJ2-2, the V gene TRBV2; 7 bases match TRBD1. Germline V gene lookup returns CDR1 SNHLY and CDR2 FYNNEI. V lost 6 bases to trimming and J lost 2 bases; unmatched junction nucleotides: 3. There are 14 residues in the CDR3. The CDR3 DNA sequence: TGTGCCAGCAGAGGGGACAGAAACACCGGGGAGCTGTTTTTT. Translation gives CASRGDRNTGELFF.

This clone appeared a single time. The CDR3 DNA follows: TGTGCCAGCGGCCAGGGAAATTCACCCCTCCACTTT. Translated: CASGQGNSPLHF. The chain combines TRBV6-5 with TRBJ1-6; D perhaps matches TRBD1 (5 bases). Looked up from germline, CDR1 is MNHEY and CDR2 is SVGAGI. Trimming shortened V by 8 bases and J by 7 bases, and 9 bases separated the two germline ends. The CDR3 loop spans 12 amino acids.

The V and J genes are TRBV29-1 and TRBJ2-2; TRBD2 matches at 7 bases. CDR1 and CDR2 from the germline V gene are SQVTM and ANQGSEA. There are 14 residues in the CDR3. Trimming cost V 2 bases and J 8 bases; bases outside gene matches: 8. Written as DNA, the CDR3 is TGCAGCGTTGAACTAGCGGTAGAGGCTGGGGAGCTGTTTTTT. Its protein is CSVELAVEAGELFF.

This chain links TRBV5-6 with TRBJ2-5; the match to TRBD1 covers 8 bases. This CDR3 comprises 14 residues. CDR1 and CDR2 (germline): SGHDT, YYEEEE. V was clipped by 3 bases and J by 5 bases; unmatched bases: 6. The CDR3 loop reads CASSSAGGGETQYF. CDR3 nucleotide sequence: TGTGCCAGCAGCTCGGCAGGGGGCGGTGAGACCCAGTACTTC.

This chain uses TRBV10-3 with TRBJ2-3, with D maybe TRBD1 (7 bases). The germline V and J ends were trimmed by 4 bases and 1 base, with 12 bases remaining between them. The germline CDR1 and CDR2 sequences are ENHRY and SYGVKD. The CDR3 covers 15 residues. The CDR3 is CAISGGTARTDTQYF. The CDR3 DNA reads TGTGCCATCAGTGGCGGGACAGCCCGCACAGATACGCAGTATTTT.

The chain links TRBV3-1 (or the pseudogene TRBV3-2) to TRBJ1-2; 7 bases align to TRBD1. V shed 4 bases, J shed 1 base, and the junction held 6 bases outside the gene matches. Germline V gives CDR1 LGHDT, CDR2 YNNKEL (reference sequence). This CDR3 comprises 15 residues. As DNA, the CDR3 is TGTGCCAGCAGCCGAAGGCAGGGGGTTAACTATGGCTACACCTTC. Amino acid sequence: CASSRRQGVNYGYTF.